This TCR beta chain comes out of a study of human T cells and chemical hapten exposure. This clonotype was counted ten times or more. The junction departs from the called germline gene at one end, perhaps through a read error. TCRdb called the RACE reads again in MiXCR, with one record for every CDR3 protein. Found here are about 360,000 distinct CDR3 sequences, roughly 6.9% of them singletons; the top ten hold 8% to 9%. Stated time point: patch test 1, 2 weeks after DPC sensitization. Stated treatment: therapeutic diphenylcyclopropenone sensitization with weekly scalp DPC. The CDR3 covers 15 residues.

The chain has TRBV12-3 or TRBV12-4 and TRBJ2-5, with a weak D call TRBD2 (5 bases). The specimen was whole blood, collected in connection with sensitization to the hapten diphenylcyclopropenone (DPC). The receptor was isolated from a woman younger than 35 with alopecia areata. Some clones in this sample may be carry-over from other donors' samples. DNA for the CDR3: TGTGCCAGCAGTTTTTTATCGGGGAACCAGGAGACCCAGTACTTC. Amino acid sequence: CASSFLSGNQETQYF.